Listed here are 10 T cell receptor beta chains from one sample, sequenced in a study. Tregs were sorted as CD4+CD25+CD127-/low cells. One entry per CDR3 protein, called by TCRdb with MiXCR from the 5' RACE reads. This table holds tens of thousands of distinct CDR3 sequences, 20% to 25% found once. The source material was Tregs sorted from a lymph node. All receptors come from a female donor with breast cancer.

The table lists this clonotype with a few counts. For the CDR3, the DNA is TGTGCCAGCAGCTTAGAGCCGGGGACCTACGAGCAGTACTTC. Its protein is CASSLEPGTYEQYF. This chain joins TRBV7-2 and TRBJ2-7, with D maybe TRBD2 (5 bases). The CDR3 totals 14 residues. Germline values: CDR1 SGHTA, CDR2 FQGNSA. V lost 1 base and J 2 bases, leaving 9 bases between the germline ends.

This clonotype was counted many times. This sequence joins TRBV7-2 and TRBJ2-1; 8 bases agree with TRBD2. CDR3 size: 15 residues. With 11 bases clipped from V and 2 bases from J, the junction kept 11 bases outside the gene matches. The V gene's germline CDR1 is SGHTA and CDR2 FQGNSA. The CDR3 bases are TGTGCCGTACTTCTTGCGGGAGGAACCTACAATGAGCAGTTCTTC. This translates into CAVLLAGGTYNEQFF.

Comments on this clonotype: One end of the junction fails to match germline, which may point to a read error. This rearrangement joins TRBV5-1 to TRBJ1-1; D is unclear. The germline CDR1 and CDR2 sequences are SGHRS and YFSETQ. The CDR3 consists of 14 residues. This CDR3 reads CASSETAPNAEAFF. In nucleotides, the CDR3 is TGTGCCAGCAGTGAGACGGCGCCGAACGCTGAAGCTTTCTTT.

Of note for this clonotype: A read error may explain this, as a much larger clone is one base away. This sequence joins TRBV5-6 and TRBJ2-3; 9 nucleotides match TRBD2. Looked up from germline, CDR1 is SGHDT and CDR2 is YYEEEE. The CDR3 is made up of 16 amino acids. The CDR3 reads CASGLLAAGGADTQYF. The CDR3 coding sequence is TGTGCCAGCGGCTTGCTAGCGGCGGGAGGGGCAGATACGCAGTATTTT.

This rearrangement joins TRBV7-2 to TRBJ2-2, with 7 bases that match TRBD2. This CDR3 region has 16 residues. Germline trimming cut 2 bases from V and 7 bases from J; bases unmatched to any gene: 10. CDR1 and CDR2 (germline): SGHTA, FQGNSA. CDR3 coding DNA: TGTGCCAGCAGCTTATACGGCGGGAGTATAGTCGGGGAGCTGTTTTTT. Its translation is CASSLYGGSIVGELFF.

Notes on this clonotype: A much larger clonotype is one base distant, so this may be a read error. The J gene is TRBJ2-3, the V gene TRBV7-3, with 9 bases aligning to TRBD2. The CDR3 loop spans 16 amino acids. CDR1 SGHTA and CDR2 FQGTGA come from the germline V gene. CDR3 DNA: TGTGCCAGCAGCTCGACCGGGACTAGCATCGCAGATAAGCAGTATTTT. This encodes CASSSTGTSIADKQYF.

This clonotype was observed many times. The chain links TRBV29-1 to TRBJ2-3, with D possibly TRBD1 on 5 matching bases. This CDR3 is built from 12 residues. Germline CDR1 SQVTM, CDR2 ANQGSEA. V gave up 7 bases and J gave up 3 bases, with 11 bases separating them. This CDR3 is CSGGGFTDTQYF. CDR3 nucleotide sequence: TGCAGCGGGGGCGGCTTTACAGATACGCAGTATTTT.

The chain links TRBV3-1 to TRBJ2-5; no definite D call. This CDR3 region has 12 residues. CDR1 and CDR2 (germline): LGHDT, YNNKEL (reference sequence). The V end lost 1 base, the J end lost 5 bases, and 5 bases lay between the germline ends. CDR3 protein: CASSQGKETQYF. In DNA form, the CDR3 reads TGTGCCAGCAGCCAAGGTAAGGAGACCCAGTACTTC.

This chain joins TRBV20-1 and TRBJ2-3, with 7 positions matching TRBD2. The J segment lost 4 bases and the V segment lost 3 bases, leaving 1 base of the junction unmatched. The germline CDR1 and CDR2 sequences are DFQATT and SNEGSKA (reference sequence). The CDR3 has 12 amino acids. CDR3 sequence (DNA): TGCAGTGCTAGCGGGAGGTCAGATACGCAGTATTTT. Translation: CSASGRSDTQYF.

V is TRBV12-3 or TRBV12-4 and J is TRBJ2-1, with D unresolved. The CDR3 is made up of 12 amino acids. V lost 6 bases to trimming and J lost 13 bases, with 16 bases between them. The CDR3 spells CASSQRRGEQFF. For the CDR3, the DNA is TGTGCCAGCAGCCAAAGACGTGGTGAACAGTTCTTC.